The 10 T cell receptor beta chains given below trace back to one sample, sequenced in a study of blood T cell repertoires in COVID-19. Some clones are missing from TCRdb's copy, which holds only in-frame ones; the method was immunoSEQ multiplex PCR. The data show 15,000 to 20,000 clones, with 91% seen just once and about 7.2% held by the top ten. Sequencing was done on a sample of peripheral blood. These TCRs come from a human donor in a cohort sampled during active COVID-19.

This clone came up once. V gene TRBV3-1 (or the pseudogene TRBV3-2) combines with J gene TRBJ1-2; 9 bases map to TRBD1. V shed 2 bases and J 6 bases; nucleotides not matched to a gene: 13. The germline gives CDR1 LGHDT, CDR2 YNNKEL (reference sequence). The CDR3 is 17 residues long. CDR3 protein: CASSQFPSDRGSNGYTF. The CDR3 nucleotides are TGTGCCAGCAGCCAATTTCCCTCGGACAGGGGTAGTAATGGCTACACCTTC.

This sequence joins TRBV12-5 and TRBJ2-1, with TRBD1 matching 10 bases. The CDR3 has 16 amino acids. V shed 1 base and J 9 bases; nucleotides not matched to a gene: 9. CDR1 and CDR2 (germline): LGHNT, FRNRAP. CDR3 sequence (DNA): TGTGCTAGTGGTTTGGACGCCCCGGGACAGGGGATTGAGCAGTTCTTC. Translated: CASGLDAPGQGIEQFF.

V usage is TRBV30 and J usage is TRBJ2-3; TRBD2 agrees at 15 bases. Trimming at V came to 0 bases and at J to 8 bases, leaving 9 bases not matched to a gene. This CDR3 is built from 17 residues. Germline V lookup: CDR1 GTSNPN, CDR2 SVGIG (reference sequence). The CDR3 bases are TGTGCCTGGAGTGTCCAACTTAGGACTAGCGGGGGGGTTACGCAGTATTTT. It is translated as CAWSVQLRTSGGVTQYF.

The rearrangement joins TRBV2 to TRBJ2-1; 11 bases align to TRBD2. The CDR3 is 18 residues long. V lost 2 bases, J lost 7 bases, and 13 bases stayed unmatched. Germline CDR1 is SNHLY and CDR2 is FYNNEI. CDR3 residues: CASSETPSSSGRRNEQFF. DNA for the CDR3: TGTGCCAGCAGTGAAACCCCCAGCTCTAGCGGGAGGCGGAATGAGCAGTTCTTC.

This chain links TRBV6-5 with TRBJ1-2; D might be TRBD1 (6 bases). This CDR3 contains 15 residues. V lost 7 bases to trimming and J lost 4 bases, with 19 bases between them. The germline V gene encodes CDR1 MNHEY and CDR2 SVGAGI. DNA for the CDR3: TGTGCCAGCACCTCTCAAGCGGGGGCGGTCTATGGCTACACCTTC. The encoded protein is CASTSQAGAVYGYTF.

The table lists this clone with a count of one. The gene calls are TRBV5-1 and TRBJ2-2, with D hard to call. The CDR3 length is 14 residues. Germline assignment: CDR1 SGHRS and CDR2 YFSETQ. V gave up 0 bases and J gave up 6 bases, with 9 bases separating them. The CDR3 DNA is TGCGCCAGCAGCTTGGACGGTTTGGCCGGGGAGCTGTTTTTT. It encodes CASSLDGLAGELFF.

The J gene is TRBJ1-2, the V gene TRBV5-4; TRBD1 is a possible D gene (5 bases). Looked up from germline, CDR1 is SGHNT and CDR2 is YYREEE (reference sequence). Trimming stripped 0 bases from V and 7 bases from J, with 22 bases between. This CDR3 spans 17 amino acids. In DNA, the CDR3 is TGTGCCAGCAGCTTGGAGGCCCTCCGGGGGGAGGCGGGTGGCTACACCTTC. Its protein is CASSLEALRGEAGGYTF.

This chain links TRBV7-9 with TRBJ2-3; 9 positions match TRBD2. J lost 0 bases, V lost 5 bases, and 15 bases had no gene match. There are 19 residues in the CDR3. Germline V gene data show CDR1 as SEHNR and CDR2 as FQNEAQ (reference sequence). DNA of the CDR3: TGTGCCAGCAGCCCCTACCGGGGAGTAGCGGGAGCAAGCACAGATACGCAGTATTTT. Translating gives CASSPYRGVAGASTDTQYF.

V and J are TRBV2 and TRBJ2-7; D not resolved. Germline CDR1 and CDR2: SNHLY and FYNNEI. Trimming left V 3 bases short and J 0 bases short, with 12 bases between. The CDR3 covers 15 residues. The CDR3 DNA sequence: TGTGCCAGCAGTGATAGTGGGTGGGCCTCCTACGAGCAGTACTTC. This sequence encodes CASSDSGWASYEQYF.

The rearrangement joins TRBV6-1 to TRBJ2-7, with 10 bases fitting TRBD2. This CDR3 is built from 18 residues. Trimming took 4 bases from V and 2 from J; bases not matched to a gene: 14. The V gene's germline CDR1 is MNHNS and CDR2 SASEGT. The CDR3 sequence is CASSGPGAISGGAYEQYF. The CDR3 coding sequence is TGTGCCAGCAGTGGCCCGGGAGCGATCAGCGGGGGGGCCTACGAGCAGTACTTC.